Following are 18 T cell receptor beta chains from one sample sequenced in a study of regulatory T cells in long-lasting Graves disease. Sample time point: persistent/refractory GD, antithyroid drugs over 5 years with positive TRAb. Preparation of the TCR library used RNA extracted from PBMCs. iRepertoire HTBI primers and Arm-PCR of CDR3 regions built TCR beta libraries. TCRdb independently ran MiXCR on the multiplex PCR reads; one entry per CDR3 protein. The table shows around 430,000 distinct CDR3 sequences, with approximately 23% occurring only once. The sample in question was peripheral blood mononuclear cells (PBMCs), obtained when the disease was refractory, from a patient treated with antithyroid drugs. These receptors were taken from a female donor with Graves disease.

This clonotype has more than one count but fewer than ten. The V gene is TRBV28, the J gene TRBJ2-7; D possibly uses TRBD1 or TRBD2 (5 bases each). Germline V gene sequence: CDR1 MDHEN, CDR2 SYDVKM. The CDR3 runs 15 residues. The V end lost 5 bases, the J end lost 3 bases, and 17 bases lay between the germline ends. CDR3 bases: TGTGCCAGCAGTGCCGGGACCGGAGAAGGCTACGAGCAGTACTTC. Translated: CASSAGTGEGYEQYF.

This clonotype was seen a handful of times. This chain joins TRBV4-3 and TRBJ1-2, with D unclear. Germline V CDR1 and CDR2: LGHNA, YSLEER. The CDR3 covers 13 residues. V was trimmed by 4 bases and J by 3 bases, leaving 9 bases between them. CDR3 amino acids: CASSLWSYYGYTF. The CDR3 DNA reads TGCGCCAGCAGCCTGTGGTCGTACTATGGCTACACCTTC.

The chain is built from TRBV12-3 or TRBV12-4 and TRBJ2-1; D uncertain. Trimming stripped 7 bases from V and 10 bases from J, with 14 bases between. The CDR3 sequence is 12 residues long. CDR3 residues: CASTSPAGEQFF. The CDR3 region has the DNA TGTGCCAGCACCTCCCCCGCAGGCGAGCAGTTCTTC.

The rearrangement links TRBV4-3 to TRBJ1-1, with D perhaps matching TRBD1 (5 bases). V was clipped by 6 bases and J by 5 bases, with 16 bases between them. The CDR3 runs 14 residues. The V gene's germline CDR1 is LGHNA and CDR2 YSLEER. The CDR3 is CASSLDGGGTEAFF. The CDR3 region has the DNA TGCGCCAGCAGTCTCGACGGGGGGGGAACTGAAGCTTTCTTT.

This clonotype was observed a few times. This rearrangement joins TRBV7-2 to TRBJ2-1; no clear D. Germline V gene sequence: CDR1 SGHTA, CDR2 FQGNSA. Trimming left V 1 base short and J 8 bases short, with 9 bases between. The CDR3 spans 13 residues. The CDR3 here is CASSLDRWDEQFF. CDR3 sequence (DNA): TGTGCCAGCAGCTTAGATAGGTGGGATGAGCAGTTCTTC.

As regards this clonotype: With a much larger clone just one base away, this may be a read error. V is TRBV6-1 and J is TRBJ2-2; possible D gene TRBD1, 6 bases. V lost 0 bases and J lost 7, with 15 bases in between. Germline CDR1 and CDR2: MNHNS and SASEGT. The CDR3 has 16 amino acids. Here the CDR3 DNA reads TGTGCCAGCAGTGAAGCCAGGGGTTGGGGTATCGGGGAGCTGTTTTTT. It translates to CASSEARGWGIGELFF.

This clonotype occurred a few times. The CDR3 nucleotides are TGTGCCAGCAGGGCCTTAGCGGCCCAGGGGGAGACCCAGTACTTC. Its protein is CASRALAAQGETQYF. This sequence joins TRBV6-2 or TRBV6-3 and TRBJ2-5; D may be TRBD1 or TRBD2 (6 bases each). Trimming cost V 6 bases and J 5 bases, with 19 bases left between them. CDR3 length equals 15 residues. Per the germline V gene, CDR1 is MNHEY and CDR2 is SVGEGT.

The table lists this clonotype with a few counts. This rearrangement joins TRBV6-2 or TRBV6-3 to TRBJ1-1; D uncertain. The CDR3 spans 15 residues. Germline V gives CDR1 MNHEY, CDR2 SVGEGT. The ends were cut back, 2 bases at V and 7 bases at J, with 17 bases in the middle. CDR3 in DNA: TGTGCCAGCAGTTACATCGCAGGAATTCAAATTGAAGCTTTCTTT. Residues: CASSYIAGIQIEAFF.

Many counts were recorded for this clonotype. The V gene is TRBV6-5, the J gene TRBJ1-1; the match to TRBD1 covers 11 bases. V lost 1 base, J lost 5 bases, and 6 bases stayed unmatched. There are 16 residues in the CDR3. Germline CDR1 and CDR2: MNHEY and SVGAGI. The CDR3 region is CASSYFGTGGKTEAFF. The CDR3 DNA sequence: TGTGCCAGCAGTTACTTCGGGACAGGGGGAAAAACTGAAGCTTTCTTT.

There are many counts of this clonotype. V is TRBV3-1 and J is TRBJ2-5; D is perhaps TRBD2 (6 bases). The CDR3 contains 14 residues. V was cut by 3 bases and J by 7 bases, with 15 bases left in between. Germline loops: CDR1 LGHDT, CDR2 YNNKEL (reference sequence). In DNA, the CDR3 is TGTGCCAGCAGCCAGAGCGGGTACACCGGGACCCAGTACTTC. It codes for CASSQSGYTGTQYF.

This clonotype was counted between two and nine times. The rearrangement joins TRBV30 to TRBJ2-2; 8 bases line up with TRBD2. Looked up from germline, CDR1 is GTSNPN and CDR2 is SVGIG (reference sequence). The CDR3 runs to 14 residues. The V segment lost 1 base and the J segment 6 bases; nucleotides outside the gene matches: 4. The CDR3 DNA reads TGTGCCTGGAGTGCAATAGCGGGATCCGGGGAGCTGTTTTTT. It is translated as CAWSAIAGSGELFF. Variable domain in full (rest from reference TRBV30 and TRBJ2-2): SQTIHQWPATLVQPVGSPLSLECTVEGTSNPNLYWYRQAAGRGLQLLFYSVGIGQISSEVPQNLSASRPQDRQFILSSKKLLLSDSGFYLCAWSAIAGSGELFFGEGSRLTVL.

With respect to this clonotype: One junction end does not reproduce the germline sequence, and a read error may be involved. J is TRBJ2-2 and V is TRBV7-2, with D maybe TRBD2 (5 bases). The CDR3 has 15 amino acids. The germline gives CDR1 SGHTA, CDR2 FQGNSA. The CDR3 sequence is CASSQDSRDTGELFF. The CDR3 DNA follows: TGCGCCAGCAGCCAAGATTCGCGGGACACCGGGGAGCTGTTTTTT.

This chain connects TRBV28 to TRBJ2-1, with 7 bases aligning to TRBD2. The CDR3 contains 14 residues. The J segment lost 9 bases and the V segment lost 9 bases, leaving 14 bases of the junction unmatched. Germline V lookup: CDR1 MDHEN, CDR2 SYDVKM. CDR3 DNA sequence: TGTGCCAGTAAAACGGGAGGACAAGGTGGTGAGCAGTTCTTC. As protein: CASKTGGQGGEQFF.

This clonotype came up once. This may arise from a read error, as a much more abundant clone is one base away. The chain carries TRBV6-2 or TRBV6-3 and TRBJ2-5, with D unclear. The CDR3 is 15 amino acids. V lost 0 bases and J 5 bases, leaving 13 bases between the germline ends. Germline values: CDR1 MNHEY, CDR2 SVGEGT. CDR3 sequence reads: CASSYSARWAETQYF. The DNA of the CDR3 is TGTGCCAGCAGTTACTCCGCGAGGTGGGCGGAGACCCAGTACTTC.

This chain links TRBV30 with TRBJ1-3; D is ambiguous. Trimming took 8 bases from V and 2 from J, leaving 13 bases between them. CDR1 and CDR2 from the germline V gene are GTSNPN and SVGIG (reference sequence). This CDR3 is 13 amino acids long. The CDR3 DNA reads TGTGCCCGGGCGGCACTTACTGGAAACACCATATATTTT. Protein sequence: CARAALTGNTIYF.

This clonotype was seen repeatedly, ten times or more. The genes are TRBV2 and TRBJ1-2; perhaps TRBD1 as D (5 bases). With 3 bases removed from V and 3 bases from J, the gap between germline ends came to 8 bases. Germline CDR1 SNHLY, CDR2 FYNNEI. There are 13 residues in the CDR3. CDR3 DNA: TGTGCCAGCAGTGAGAGGGGAGACTATGGCTACACCTTC. Translating it yields CASSERGDYGYTF.

This clonotype has ten or more counts. The chain combines TRBV27 with TRBJ2-7; possible D gene TRBD1, 6 bases. This CDR3 region has 16 residues. Germline CDR1 is MNHEY and CDR2 is SMNVEV (reference sequence). V was cut by 6 bases and J by 2 bases, with 20 bases left in between. Here the CDR3 reads CASSLDPGQNTYEQYF. For the CDR3, the DNA is TGTGCCAGCAGCCTCGACCCGGGACAAAATACCTACGAGCAGTACTTC.

At least ten counts were recorded for this clonotype. The V and J genes are TRBV7-2 and TRBJ2-7; tentatively, D is TRBD2 (6 bases). The germline V gene encodes CDR1 SGHTA and CDR2 FQGNSA. This CDR3 comprises 16 residues. V lost 4 bases to trimming and J lost 6 bases, with 22 bases between them. Written as DNA, the CDR3 is TGTGCCAGCAGCTCGAGATCAGGAGTTTGGGGAGGCGAGCAGTACTTC. Its translation: CASSSRSGVWGGEQYF.